This entry lists 20 T cell receptor beta chains sequenced from one sample in a study of cytomegalovirus exposure and HLA in healthy donors. Assay used: immunoSEQ multiplex PCR; TCRdb lists only in-frame clones, some missing. The profile shows about 56,000 clones, roughly 87% of them singletons. What was sequenced was PBMCs. Receptor source: a woman younger than 35 in good health and CMV-seronegative.

With respect to this clone: This same CDR3 is encoded by further DNA sequences in the sample. The chain uses TRBV5-6 and TRBJ2-7; 7 bases align to TRBD1. V shed 3 bases, J shed 4 bases, and the junction held 1 base outside the gene matches. Looked up from germline, CDR1 is SGHDT and CDR2 is YYEEEE. The CDR3 runs to 12 residues. CDR3 bases: TGTGCCAGCAGCTCAGGGGGATACGAGCAGTACTTC. It yields the protein CASSSGGYEQYF.

The rearrangement links TRBV7-2 to TRBJ2-1; TRBD2 matches 11 bases. Germline V CDR1 and CDR2: SGHTA, FQGNSA. V gave up 5 bases and J gave up 4 bases; unmatched junction bases: 4. CDR3 size: 15 residues. As DNA, the CDR3 is TGTGCCAGCAGCGCTACTAGCGGGAGTTACAATGAGCAGTTCTTC. It encodes CASSATSGSYNEQFF.

J is TRBJ1-2 and V is TRBV7-9, with TRBD1 as a possible D gene (6 bases). The CDR3 spans 14 residues. Germline-derived CDR1 and CDR2 are SEHNR and FQNEAQ (reference sequence). V shed 3 bases and J shed 6 bases, with 14 bases lying between them. The CDR3 region is CASSFGGLRDGYTF. CDR3 nucleotide sequence: TGTGCCAGCAGCTTCGGGGGGCTGAGGGATGGCTACACCTTC.

This chain joins TRBV19 and TRBJ1-5; D is possibly TRBD1 (6 bases). V gave up 2 bases and J gave up 0 bases, with 11 bases separating them. The CDR3 extends over 16 amino acids. Germline V gene data show CDR1 as LNHDA and CDR2 as SQIVND (reference sequence). The CDR3 loop is CASSIRAGVSNQPQHF. The CDR3 DNA sequence: TGTGCCAGTAGTATAAGGGCAGGGGTTAGCAATCAGCCCCAGCATTTT.

This chain links TRBV27 with TRBJ2-1, with 8 positions matching TRBD2. V was clipped by 5 bases and J by 2 bases; unmatched bases: 5. Germline CDR1 is MNHEY and CDR2 is SMNVEV (reference sequence). This CDR3 contains 15 residues. The CDR3 reads CASSVSGTPYNEQFF. The CDR3 DNA is TGTGCCAGCAGTGTTAGCGGGACTCCCTACAATGAGCAGTTCTTC.

The CDR3 region has the DNA TGTGCCTGGAGCAGGGCCTCTGGAAACACCATATATTTT. Its translation is CAWSRASGNTIYF. The chain recombines TRBV30 with TRBJ1-3; D possibly corresponds to TRBD1 (5 bases). The CDR3 consists of 13 residues. Germline V gene sequence: CDR1 GTSNPN, CDR2 SVGIG (reference sequence). Trimming shortened V by 3 bases and J by 0 bases, and 6 bases separated the two germline ends.

This chain links TRBV29-1 with TRBJ2-7; 7 positions match TRBD1. Looked up from germline, CDR1 is SQVTM and CDR2 is ANQGSEA. V gave up 4 bases and J gave up 4 bases; unmatched junction bases: 4. This CDR3 spans 12 amino acids. The CDR3 sequence is CSVGAGGYEQYF. The CDR3 DNA follows: TGCAGCGTTGGGGCAGGGGGATACGAGCAGTACTTC.

The CDR3 protein is CASSLQAFGSEAFF. The CDR3 DNA follows: TGTGCCAGCAGCTTACAGGCGTTCGGGAGTGAAGCTTTCTTT. This chain links TRBV7-3 with TRBJ1-1; D call uncertain. Looked up from germline, CDR1 is SGHTA and CDR2 is FQGTGA. V gave up 2 bases and J gave up 7 bases, with 14 bases separating them. The CDR3 covers 14 residues.

The chain uses TRBV21-1 and TRBJ1-1. TRBV21-1 is a pseudogene locus. The CDR3 is 11 amino acids. The CDR3 loop is CVREGRTEAFF. The CDR3 DNA is TGCGTCCGGGAAGGGAGAACTGAAGCTTTCTTT.

The chain couples TRBV30 to TRBJ2-1; 9 bases line up with TRBD2. Per germline, CDR1 GTSNPN and CDR2 SVGIG (reference sequence). Trimming removed 2 bases from V and 13 bases from J; junction bases left unmatched: 9. The length of the CDR3 is 13 residues. The CDR3 bases are TGTGCCTGGAGTACCCTGCGGGAGGGCCCTCAGTTCTTC. This codes for CAWSTLREGPQFF.

The chain links TRBV6-5 to TRBJ2-1, with D perhaps matching TRBD1 (6 bases). With 5 bases removed from V and 4 bases from J, the gap between germline ends came to 12 bases. Germline assignment: CDR1 MNHEY and CDR2 SVGAGI. This CDR3 spans 14 amino acids. The DNA for the CDR3 is TGTGCCAGCAGTCCCGAGGACAGATACAATGAGCAGTTCTTC. This gives the protein CASSPEDRYNEQFF.

This chain connects TRBV4-1 to TRBJ1-1; 8 bases align to TRBD1. The J segment lost 0 bases and the V segment lost 6 bases, leaving 3 bases of the junction unmatched. Germline CDR1 and CDR2: MGHRA and YSYEKL. The CDR3 spans 14 residues. CDR3 residues: CASSPGQVNTEAFF. CDR3 nucleotides: TGCGCCAGCAGTCCGGGACAGGTGAACACTGAAGCTTTCTTT.

The rearrangement joins TRBV21-1 to TRBJ2-2; the table assigns TRBD1, which was not confirmed against the DNA. TRBV21-1 constitutes a pseudogene. The CDR3 loop spans 14 amino acids. The CDR3 loop is CASKWTGNTGELFF. Here the CDR3 DNA reads TGTGCCAGCAAATGGACAGGTAACACCGGGGAGCTGTTTTTT.

The chain links TRBV5-1 to TRBJ2-5; 11 bases are shared with TRBD2. This CDR3 is 17 amino acids long. V lost 3 bases and J lost 5; bases outside the gene matches: 12. The germline V gene has CDR1 SGHRS and CDR2 YFSETQ. The CDR3 region is CASSSSTSGVAGETQYF. CDR3 DNA: TGCGCCAGCAGCTCTTCGACTAGCGGGGTCGCCGGGGAGACCCAGTACTTC.

CDR3 nucleotide sequence: TGCGCCAGCAGCTTAGCCGGGACTAGCGGGGTAGCCAAAAACATTCAGTACTTC. The encoded protein is CASSLAGTSGVAKNIQYF. The gene calls are TRBV5-1 and TRBJ2-4; 13 nucleotides agree with TRBD2. The CDR3 has 18 amino acids. The trim removed 2 bases at V and 0 bases at J, leaving 5 bases unmatched. Germline loops: CDR1 SGHRS, CDR2 YFSETQ.

The chain has TRBV7-2 and TRBJ2-7; 7 nucleotides line up with TRBD1. V shed 5 bases, J shed 6 bases, and the junction held 13 bases outside the gene matches. CDR1 and CDR2 from the germline V gene are SGHTA and FQGNSA. This CDR3 is built from 15 residues. CDR3: CASSPTGTAGGEQYF. In DNA form, the CDR3 reads TGTGCCAGCAGCCCAACTGGGACAGCCGGAGGCGAGCAGTACTTC.

This rearrangement joins TRBV19 to TRBJ1-3; D is unclear. The length of the CDR3 is 13 residues. The germline V gene has CDR1 LNHDA and CDR2 SQIVND (reference sequence). V gave up 3 bases and J gave up 0 bases, with 3 bases separating them. CDR3 sequence (DNA): TGTGCCAGTAGTATCAACTCTGGAAACACCATATATTTT. Encoded protein: CASSINSGNTIYF.

The rearrangement joins TRBV19 to TRBJ2-1; TRBD2 matches at 8 bases. Germline CDR1 and CDR2: LNHDA and SQIVND (reference sequence). The CDR3 extends over 14 amino acids. Trimming at V came to 5 bases and at J to 7 bases, leaving 7 bases not matched to a gene. The CDR3 DNA is TGTGCCAGTAGTTCAGCGGGAGTAGTGAATGAGCAGTTCTTC. It yields the protein CASSSAGVVNEQFF. Drawing the rest from reference TRBV19 and TRBJ2-1, the complete variable domain is DGGITQSPKYLFRKEGQNVTLSCEQNLNHDAMYWYRQDPGQGLRLIYYSQIVNDFQKGDIAEGYSVSREKKESFPLTVTSAQKNPTAFYLCASSSAGVVNEQFFGPGTRLTVL.

This sequence joins TRBV27 and TRBJ2-7; D remains unclear. Germline V gives CDR1 MNHEY, CDR2 SMNVEV (reference sequence). Trimming took 5 bases from V and 0 from J, leaving 17 bases between them. There are 16 residues in the CDR3. CDR3 sequence reads: CASSPAEVPYSYEQYF. DNA for the CDR3: TGTGCCAGCAGTCCCGCAGAGGTTCCCTACTCCTACGAGCAGTACTTC.

This clone was detected once. The chain employs TRBV7-9 and TRBJ2-1, with TRBD2 identical over 7 bases. Germline CDR1 reads SEHNR; CDR2 reads FQNEAQ (reference sequence). With V trimmed by 4 bases and J by 5 bases, 5 bases remained unmatched. This CDR3 spans 14 amino acids. CDR3 sequence reads: CASSYGTTDNEQFF. The CDR3 coding sequence is TGTGCCAGCAGCTACGGGACTACAGACAATGAGCAGTTCTTC.